This TCR beta chain was sequenced during a study of regulatory and conventional T cells in RAG deficiency (dated by TCRdb to 2017 to 2019). Study-wide context: The study used high-throughput TCR beta sequencing to compare repertoire diversity and composition of Treg, conventional CD4+ and CD8+ T cells between RAG-deficient patients and healthy controls.

With regard to this clone: No antigen is known for it. No base qualities exist here, and no much larger clone lies one base off it.

Preparation of the library involved the immunoSEQ multiplex PCR assay. Genomic DNA from the sorted T-cell subsets was used to amplify rearranged TCR beta chain products, which were then sequenced. The paper's processing steps were these. Repertoire diversity of productive TCR beta rearrangements was quantified using Shannon entropy and Simpson indices. To gauge clonal expansion, the frequencies of the 100 most abundant productive TCR beta clonotypes among total reads were added together. The TRB repertoires were evaluated with a self-reactivity index based on amino acid usage at CDR3beta positions 6 and 7. Two-way ANOVA was applied to the repertoire analyses, whereas Student t or Mann-Whitney tests were applied to the flow cytometric analyses. This is the immuneACCESS table as TCRdb keeps it, with only in-frame sequences that have V and J called. A part of the clones is gone; compared with another copy, unresolved V genes explain less than half, and the rest is unexplained. The V and J calls and clone size come from that table; D and trimming were worked out from the DNA. The sample table lists approximately 7,000 clones, roughly four fifths of them with a count of one. The ten most abundant clones make up around 13% of the sample.

For repertoire analyses, the comparison group consisted of eight healthy control donors. CD8+ T cells lacking CD4 were purified from blood before genomic DNA extraction. At the junction V is shortened by 4 bases and J by 5 bases, with 7 bases in between. Sequences MGHRA (CDR1) and YSYEKL (CDR2) are obtained from the germline V gene. The CDR3 covers 12 residues, taking in both the cysteine and the phenylalanine. Only the CDR3 portion is preserved as DNA: 36 bases, with reading frame beginning at the first base. What the research found in general, with its limitations: Some T-cell subset analyses were not done for some subjects. All patient T-cell subsets had shorter CDR3 lengths; Omenn syndrome patients showed >75% Treg-Tconv repertoire overlap at nucleotide and amino acid level. Markedly lower Shannon entropy and higher Simpson indices were observed in RAG-deficient patients than in control T-cell subpopulations. The CD25-high CD127-low cells sorted from Omenn syndrome patients may be peripherally activated cells rather than true Treg cells. Unique TCR beta sequences from Treg cells were roughly 110-fold fewer in Omenn syndrome and CID/AS patients than controls, versus about 9.9-fold for other subsets.

The same data also contributed to another study, on regulatory T cells. Per that second paper: The multiplex PCR relied on 52 forward TRBV primers and 13 reverse TRBJ primers, and amplification bias was corrected through assay-based and computational methods. In patients, repertoires had restricted unique TRB V-J pairs and skewed V and J gene usage, with regulatory T cells showing the most marked changes. T-cell receptor beta repertoires of sorted regulatory, conventional CD4+ and CD8+ T cells were compared between CD3G-deficient patients and healthy controls. Peripheral blood mononuclear cells were isolated by Ficoll density separation. CD3+ CD8+ CD4- T cells were isolated using a FACSAria cell sorter. Within the immunoSEQ assay, multiplex PCR amplified rearranged TRB loci from genomic DNA. TRB amplicons were sequenced on an Illumina HiSeq platform. Custom algorithms error-filtered the raw sequences and aligned the raw sequences to reference gene sequences, after which the immunoSEQ online tools were used for analysis. Frequencies of productive and nonproductive TRB rearrangements were assessed among unique sequences as well as among total sequences. Prism software was used to run t tests, Mann-Whitney tests or two-way ANOVA for comparisons between groups.

The V and J genes are TRBV4-1 and TRBJ2-3; the D segment cannot be called with confidence. The sample was CD8+ T cells sorted from blood. The receptor was isolated from a human donor in good health. Here the CDR3 is given as CASSPFEDTQYF. The base sequence is TGCGCCAGCAGCCCCTTCGAAGATACGCAGTATTTT.